This T cell receptor (beta chain) was sequenced in a study of shared clonotypes between healthy human individuals. V was clipped by 11 bases and J by 1 base, with 13 bases between them. The CDR3 covers 13 residues. Germline V gene data show CDR1 as MNHNS and CDR2 as SASEGT. Libraries were prepared by immunoSEQ multiplex PCR; TCRdb keeps only in-frame clonotypes and omits some of them. The table lists more than 2 million clones, 85% to 95% of them singletons. About this clone: Its specificity is unknown.

General study results and limits: Rarefaction showed that sequencing of sorted subsets was incomplete (despite large depth). The expectation was that sequencing depth would affect clonotype sharing among donors.

The sample consisted of naive CD4+ T cells sorted from blood. The sample's subset: CD45RA+ positively selected. This receptor was obtained from a young man in good health. The genes are TRBV6-1 and TRBJ2-3; the D call may be TRBD1 or TRBD2 (5 bases each). CDR3 bases: TGTGCCGGGGGAGTAGGGGGCACAGATACGCAGTATTTT. As protein: CAGGVGGTDTQYF.